This T cell receptor beta chain was profiled in a study of read filtering for tumor transcriptome and immune sequencing. Turning to the study itself: Among patients, 17 were male and some 15 female, aged about 45 to 80 (mean around 68).

Molecular barcoded adaptors covering alpha/delta and beta/gamma chains were used on approximately 400 ng RNA. TCRdb reanalysed the reads using MiXCR and keeps one entry per CDR3 protein. The table has 37,000 or so distinct CDR3 sequences, approximately 15% seen once; the top ten hold around 37%. Every patient had bone marrow sampled while the disease was active. Remarks on this clonotype: No antigen is known for it.

The CDR3 consists of 13 residues. Germline V lookup: CDR1 MNHEY, CDR2 SVGAGI. Trimming took 7 bases from V and 7 from J, leaving 13 bases between them. General study points: Correlation between methods rose after single-read clonotypes were removed. Even smaller IR-seq throughput identified most shared clonotypes.

This receptor was identified in a donor over 35 with multiple myeloma. The gene calls are TRBV6-5 and TRBJ2-2; tentatively, D is TRBD2 (5 bases). Sequencing was done on a sample of a population of CD138-negative cells sorted from bone marrow. CDR3 residues: CASIREAGGELFF. CDR3 sequence (DNA): TGTGCCAGCATCCGGGAAGCTGGCGGGGAGCTGTTTTTT.